This TCR beta chain was documented in a study of CD8+ T cells in alopecia areata. Study-wide background: Twice a day, 5 to 10 mg of oral tofacitinib was administered to treated patients.

Germline V gene lookup returns CDR1 SGHRS and CDR2 YFSETQ. V was pared by 4 bases and J by 5 bases, with 8 bases of the junction left unmatched. The CDR3 is made up of 15 amino acids. This clone was observed a handful of times. cDNA serving as the sequencing template came from extracted, reverse transcribed RNA. Clones were read by immunoSEQ multiplex PCR, and TCRdb kept only the in-frame ones, dropping some. The sample consists of 160,000 or so clones, about two thirds of them appearing once. This sample's treatment: oral pan-JAK inhibitor, 5-10 mg twice daily. Patients with alopecia areata provided lesional scalp punch biopsies as well as peripheral blood. Both CD4+ and CD8+ T cells were separated by sorting PBMCs.

This specimen was CD4+ T cells sorted from blood, taken at week 4, from a patient treated with tofacitinib. The origin of this receptor is a human donor with alopecia areata. The rearrangement joins TRBV5-1 to TRBJ2-5; 10 bases align to TRBD1. The CDR3 region is CASSPGDRGSETQYF. The CDR3, as DNA: TGCGCCAGCAGCCCGGGGGACAGGGGCTCGGAGACCCAGTACTTC.